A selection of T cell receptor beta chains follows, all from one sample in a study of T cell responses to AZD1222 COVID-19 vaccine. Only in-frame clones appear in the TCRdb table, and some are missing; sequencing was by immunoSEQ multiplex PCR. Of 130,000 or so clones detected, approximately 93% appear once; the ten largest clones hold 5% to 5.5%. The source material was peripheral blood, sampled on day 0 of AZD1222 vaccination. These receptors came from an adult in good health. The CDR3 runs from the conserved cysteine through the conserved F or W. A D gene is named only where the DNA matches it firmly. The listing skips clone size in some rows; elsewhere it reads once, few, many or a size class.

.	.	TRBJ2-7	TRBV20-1	TGCAGTGCTTCTTTTAGGGCCCGGCAAAACTTC	CSASFRARQNF
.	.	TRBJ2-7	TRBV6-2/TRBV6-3	TGTGCCAGCGGTTGGGAAAACTACGAGCAGTACTTC	CASGWENYEQYF
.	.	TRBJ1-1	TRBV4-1	TGCGCCAGCAGCCAACTTCTTGGGGACACTGAAGCTTTCTTT	CASSQLLGDTEAFF
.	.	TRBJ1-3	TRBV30	TGTGCCTGGAGTGTCCGGGGGCCTGGAAACACCATATATTTT	CAWSVRGPGNTIYF
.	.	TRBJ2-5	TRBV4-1	TGCGCCAGCAGCCTAACAGGCCAGGGTCAAGAGACCCAGTACTTC	CASSLTGQGQETQYF
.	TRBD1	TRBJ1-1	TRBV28	TGTGCCAGCACCCCGACAGGGCGGAACACTGAAGCTTTCTTT	CASTPTGRNTEAFF
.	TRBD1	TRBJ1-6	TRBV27	TGTGCCAGCAGTTCTCCGGACAGGCGGGGAGCACCCCTCCACTTT	CASSSPDRRGAPLHF
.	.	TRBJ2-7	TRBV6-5	TGTGCCAGCAGTTACTCGGAAAGGATCGAGCAGTACTTC	CASSYSERIEQYF
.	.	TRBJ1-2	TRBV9	TGTGCCAGTAACCTGGACAGAGGGGGCTACACCTTC	CASNLDRGGYTF
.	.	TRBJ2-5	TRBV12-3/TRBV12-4	TGTGCCAGCAGCCCCCGGGGAGTGACCCAGTACTTC	CASSPRGVTQYF
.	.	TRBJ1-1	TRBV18	TGTGCCAGCTCACCGTCGGAGACACCAAGATCGGCTTTCTTT	CASSPSETPRSAFF
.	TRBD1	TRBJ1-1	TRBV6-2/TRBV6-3	TGTGCCAGCAGTTCGTCAGGGGGGACTGCTGAAGCTTTCTTT	CASSSSGGTAEAFF
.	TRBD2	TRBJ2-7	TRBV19	TGTGCCAGTAACCCGACTAGCGGGGGCCCCTACGAGCAGTACTTC	CASNPTSGGPYEQYF
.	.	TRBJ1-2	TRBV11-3	TGTGCCAGCAGCAAACAGGATGACTATGGCTACACCTTC	CASSKQDDYGYTF
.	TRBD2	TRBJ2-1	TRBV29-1	TGCAGCGTCGACCAGACTAGCGGGAGCTACAATGAGCAGTTCTTC	CSVDQTSGSYNEQFF
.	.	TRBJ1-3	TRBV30	TGTGCCTGGAGTGTAACCCTTGGGGGAAGCTCTGGAAACACCATATATTTT	CAWSVTLGGSSGNTIYF
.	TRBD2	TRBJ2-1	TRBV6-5	TGTGCCAGCAGTTACGGGCTAGCGGGGAACAATGAGCAGTTCTTC	CASSYGLAGNNEQFF
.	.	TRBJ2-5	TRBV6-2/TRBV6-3	TGTGCCAGCAGCGGGGCTCCAGAGACCCAGTACTTC	CASSGAPETQYF
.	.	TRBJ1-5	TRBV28	TGTGCCAGCAGTTTCGTCGTAAGCAATCAGCCCCAGCATTTT	CASSFVVSNQPQHF
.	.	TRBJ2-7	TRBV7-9	TGTGCCAGCAGCTCAAAGGCAGGGCAAAGCTCCTACGAGCAGTACTTC	CASSSKAGQSSYEQYF
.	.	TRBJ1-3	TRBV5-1	TGCGCCAGCAGCTTAGGGGCAGGCTCTGGAAACACCATATATTTT	CASSLGAGSGNTIYF
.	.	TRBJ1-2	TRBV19	TGTGCCAGTAGTATAGTCCCCTCGGGGGCGAACTATGGCTACACCTTC	CASSIVPSGANYGYTF
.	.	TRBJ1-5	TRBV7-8	TGTGCCAGCAGCTTAGTTATAAATCAGCCCCAGCATTTT	CASSLVINQPQHF
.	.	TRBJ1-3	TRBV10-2	TGCGCCAGCAGTGAGGTGCCACCCCGAAACACCATATATTTT	CASSEVPPRNTIYF
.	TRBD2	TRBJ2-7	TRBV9	TGTGCCAGCAGCGTAGCTAGCGGGCTCTCCTACGAGCAGTACTTC	CASSVASGLSYEQYF
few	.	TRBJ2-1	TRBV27	TGTGCCAGCAGTTTAACGTTTAGCGGCTCCTACAATGAGCAGTTCTTC	CASSLTFSGSYNEQFF
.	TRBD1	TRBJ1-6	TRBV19	TGTGCCAGTAGTAAGGGAGGGACAGGGAGCTCCTATAATTCACCCCTCCACTTT	CASSKGGTGSSYNSPLHF
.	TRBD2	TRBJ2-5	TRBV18	TGTGCCAGCTCAACAACTAGCGGGGGGGCCGGAGAGACCCAGTACTTC	CASSTTSGGAGETQYF
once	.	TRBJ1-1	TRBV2	TGTGCCAGCAGGAGGGTGACTGAAGCTTTCTTT	CASRRVTEAFF
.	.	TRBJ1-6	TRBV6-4	TGTGCCAGCAGTGCCGACGGTACCGGTTTTAATTCACCCCTCCACTTT	CASSADGTGFNSPLHF
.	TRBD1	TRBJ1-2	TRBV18	TGTGCCAGCTCACCTGGACAGGAAATCTCCGGCTACACCTTC	CASSPGQEISGYTF
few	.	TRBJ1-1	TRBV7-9	TGTGCCAGCAGCTTATTAATAGGGACTGAAGCTTTCTTT	CASSLLIGTEAFF
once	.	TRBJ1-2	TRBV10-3	TGTGCCATCAGTGAGCAGGCGGGCGGCTACACCTTC	CAISEQAGGYTF
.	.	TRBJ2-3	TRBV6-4	TGTGCCAGCAGTGAGGAAATAGCATGGGATACGCAGTATTTT	CASSEEIAWDTQYF
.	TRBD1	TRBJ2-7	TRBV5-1	TGCGCCAGCAGATCACAGGGGGGCGAGCAGTACTTC	CASRSQGGEQYF
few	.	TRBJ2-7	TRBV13	TGTGCCAGCAGCTTTGGGCCCCTAATTTACGAGCAGTACTTC	CASSFGPLIYEQYF
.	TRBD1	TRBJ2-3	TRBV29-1	TGCAGCGTTGATTGGGACAGGGACACAGATACGCAGTATTTT	CSVDWDRDTDTQYF
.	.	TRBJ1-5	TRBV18	TGTGCCAGCTCGTTCGGGGGGAATAGCAATCAGCCCCAGCATTTT	CASSFGGNSNQPQHF
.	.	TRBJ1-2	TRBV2	TGTGCCAGCAAATTGGACGGACTTTATGGCTACACCTTC	CASKLDGLYGYTF
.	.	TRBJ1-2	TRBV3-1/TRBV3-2	TGTGCCAGCAGTGGCGTACGTAACTATGGCTACACCTTC	CASSGVRNYGYTF
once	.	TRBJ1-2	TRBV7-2	TGTGCCAGCAGCCCATACAGCGTGGATGGCTACACCTTC	CASSPYSVDGYTF
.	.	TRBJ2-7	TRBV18	TGTGCCAGCTCACCACCGTACAGTACGAAGGTGTTTTACTTC	CASSPPYSTKVFYF
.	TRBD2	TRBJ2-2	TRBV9	TGTGCCAGCACGTGGGCTAGCGGGAGAACCGGGGAGCTGTTTTTT	CASTWASGRTGELFF
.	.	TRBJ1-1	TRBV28	TGTGCCAGCAGTTTATCGGGGGTTATGAACACTGAAGCTTTCTTT	CASSLSGVMNTEAFF
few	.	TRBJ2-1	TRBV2	TGTGCCAGCAGTTGGGCAGGGGTAGGGAATGAGCAGTTCTTC	CASSWAGVGNEQFF
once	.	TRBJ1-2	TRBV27	TGTGCCAGCAGTTTATGGGGAGGCAACTATGGCTACACCTTC	CASSLWGGNYGYTF
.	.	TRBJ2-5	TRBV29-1	TGCAGCGTTGGCGGAGGGAGGTACCAAGAGACCCAGTACTTC	CSVGGGRYQETQYF
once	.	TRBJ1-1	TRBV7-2	TGTGCCAGCAGCCCAGATGGGAGGAGCACTGAAGCTTTCTTT	CASSPDGRSTEAFF
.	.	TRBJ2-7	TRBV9	TGTGCCAGCAGCCCCGGTGGAGGCTACGAGCAGTACTTC	CASSPGGGYEQYF
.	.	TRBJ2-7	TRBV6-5	TGTGCCAGCGGATATCACAGGTCCTACGAGCAGTACTTC	CASGYHRSYEQYF
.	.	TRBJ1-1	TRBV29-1	TGCAGCGTTGAAGCCAGTCGAGGGTTTTCTGAAGCTTTCTTT	CSVEASRGFSEAFF